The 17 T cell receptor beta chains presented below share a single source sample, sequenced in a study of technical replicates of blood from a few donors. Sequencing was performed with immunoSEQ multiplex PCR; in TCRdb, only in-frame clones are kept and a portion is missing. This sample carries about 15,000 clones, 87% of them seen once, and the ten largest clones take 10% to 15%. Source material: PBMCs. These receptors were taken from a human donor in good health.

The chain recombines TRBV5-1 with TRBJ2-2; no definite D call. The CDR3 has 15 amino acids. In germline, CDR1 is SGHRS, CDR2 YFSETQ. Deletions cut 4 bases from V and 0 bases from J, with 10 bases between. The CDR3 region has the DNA TGCGCCAGCAGCCCCACTACCTCGAACACCGGGGAGCTGTTTTTT. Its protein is CASSPTTSNTGELFF.

CDR3 DNA: TGTGCCAGTAGTACCCGGGACAGGGCCTCCGGGCAGTACTTC. Its protein product is CASSTRDRASGQYF. J is TRBJ2-7 and V is TRBV19, with 9 bases aligning to TRBD1. CDR3 length equals 14 residues. After removal of 4 bases from V and 9 bases from J, the junction contained 10 bases not matched to a gene. The germline V gene encodes CDR1 LNHDA and CDR2 SQIVND (reference sequence).

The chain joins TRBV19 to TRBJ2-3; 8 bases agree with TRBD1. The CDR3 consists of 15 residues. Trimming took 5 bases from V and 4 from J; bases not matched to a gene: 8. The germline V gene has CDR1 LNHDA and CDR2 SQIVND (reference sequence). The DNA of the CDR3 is TGTGCCAGTAGTCCTGGACAGGGTTCGGCAGATACGCAGTATTTT. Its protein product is CASSPGQGSADTQYF.

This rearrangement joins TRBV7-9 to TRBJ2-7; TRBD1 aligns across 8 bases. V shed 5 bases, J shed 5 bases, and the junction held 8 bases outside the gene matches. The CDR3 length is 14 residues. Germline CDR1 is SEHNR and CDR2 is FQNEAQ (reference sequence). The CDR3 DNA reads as TGTGCCAGCAGCATAGGGACAGGCTTGGACGAGCAGTACTTC. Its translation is CASSIGTGLDEQYF.

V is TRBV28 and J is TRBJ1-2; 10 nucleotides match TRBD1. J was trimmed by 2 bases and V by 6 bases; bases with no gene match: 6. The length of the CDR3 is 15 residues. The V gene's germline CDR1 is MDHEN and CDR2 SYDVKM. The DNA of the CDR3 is TGTGCCAGCAGCTATCCGGGACAGGGGAACTATGGCTACACCTTC. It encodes CASSYPGQGNYGYTF.

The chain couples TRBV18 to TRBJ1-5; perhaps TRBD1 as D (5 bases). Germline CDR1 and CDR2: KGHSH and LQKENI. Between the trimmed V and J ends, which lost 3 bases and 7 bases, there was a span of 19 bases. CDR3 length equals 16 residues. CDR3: CASSPVNQGLGQPQHF. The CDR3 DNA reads TGTGCCAGCTCACCGGTGAATCAGGGTCTAGGGCAGCCCCAGCATTTT.

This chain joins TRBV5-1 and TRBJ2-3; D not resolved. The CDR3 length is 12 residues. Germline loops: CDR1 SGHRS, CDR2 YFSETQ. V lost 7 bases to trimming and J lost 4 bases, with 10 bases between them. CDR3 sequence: CASPLTADTQYF. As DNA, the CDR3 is TGCGCCAGCCCCCTAACGGCAGATACGCAGTATTTT.

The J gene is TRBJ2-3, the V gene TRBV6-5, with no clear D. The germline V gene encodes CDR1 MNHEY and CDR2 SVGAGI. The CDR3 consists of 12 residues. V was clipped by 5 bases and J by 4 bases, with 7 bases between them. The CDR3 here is CASSNNPDTQYF. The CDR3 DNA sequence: TGTGCCAGCAGTAACAATCCAGATACGCAGTATTTT.

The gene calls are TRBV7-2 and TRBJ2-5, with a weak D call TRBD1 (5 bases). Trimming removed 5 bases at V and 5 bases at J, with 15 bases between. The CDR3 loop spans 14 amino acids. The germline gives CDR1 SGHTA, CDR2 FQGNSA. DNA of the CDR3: TGTGCCAGCAGCCCTTCGGACACCGGGGAGACCCAGTACTTC. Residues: CASSPSDTGETQYF.

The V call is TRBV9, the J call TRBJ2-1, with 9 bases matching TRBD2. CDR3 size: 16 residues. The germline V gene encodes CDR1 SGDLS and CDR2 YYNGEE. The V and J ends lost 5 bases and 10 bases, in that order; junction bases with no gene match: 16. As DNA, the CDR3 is TGTGCCAGCAGTCCCTCCGCGGGACTAGCCTACGGGGAGCAGTTCTTC. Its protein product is CASSPSAGLAYGEQFF.

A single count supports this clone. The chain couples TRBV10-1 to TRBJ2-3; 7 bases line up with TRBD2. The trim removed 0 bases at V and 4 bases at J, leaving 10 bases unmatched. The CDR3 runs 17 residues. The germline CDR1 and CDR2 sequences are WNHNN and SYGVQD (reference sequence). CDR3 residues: CASSESIGLGSADTQYF. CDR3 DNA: TGCGCCAGCAGTGAGTCGATCGGACTAGGGTCTGCAGATACGCAGTATTTT.

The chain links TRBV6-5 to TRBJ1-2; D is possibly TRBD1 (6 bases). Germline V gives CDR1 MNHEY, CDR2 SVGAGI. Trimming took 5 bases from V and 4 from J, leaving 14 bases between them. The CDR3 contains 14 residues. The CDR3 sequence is CASSQNPRGYGYTF. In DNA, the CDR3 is TGTGCCAGCAGTCAAAACCCCAGGGGCTATGGCTACACCTTC.

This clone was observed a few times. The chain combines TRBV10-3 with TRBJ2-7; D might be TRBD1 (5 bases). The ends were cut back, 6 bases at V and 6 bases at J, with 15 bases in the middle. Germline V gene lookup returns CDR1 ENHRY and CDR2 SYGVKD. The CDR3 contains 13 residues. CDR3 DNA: TGTGCCATCAGCGGTAATACAGGTTCCGAGCAGTACTTC. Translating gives CAISGNTGSEQYF.

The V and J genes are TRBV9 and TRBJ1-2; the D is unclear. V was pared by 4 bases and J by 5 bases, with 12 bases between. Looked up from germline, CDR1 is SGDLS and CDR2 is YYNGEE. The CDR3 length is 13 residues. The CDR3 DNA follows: TGTGCCAGCAGCCACGAGGGAAATTATGGCTACACCTTC. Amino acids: CASSHEGNYGYTF.

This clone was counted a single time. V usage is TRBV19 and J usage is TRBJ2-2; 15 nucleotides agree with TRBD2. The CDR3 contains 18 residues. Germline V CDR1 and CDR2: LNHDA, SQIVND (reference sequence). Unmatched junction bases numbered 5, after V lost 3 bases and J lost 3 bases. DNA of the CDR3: TGTGCCAGTAGTATGGGACTAGCGGGAGGCGGCGACACCGGGGAGCTGTTTTTT. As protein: CASSMGLAGGGDTGELFF. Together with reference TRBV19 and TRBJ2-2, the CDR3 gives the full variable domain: DGGITQSPKYLFRKEGQNVTLSCEQNLNHDAMYWYRQDPGQGLRLIYYSQIVNDFQKGDIAEGYSVSREKKESFPLTVTSAQKNPTAFYLCASSMGLAGGGDTGELFFGEGSRLTVL.

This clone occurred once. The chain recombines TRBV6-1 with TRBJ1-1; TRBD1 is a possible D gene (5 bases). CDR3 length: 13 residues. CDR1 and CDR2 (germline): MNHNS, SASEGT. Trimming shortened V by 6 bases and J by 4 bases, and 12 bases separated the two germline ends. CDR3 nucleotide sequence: TGTGCCAGCAGACTCAGGGAGGGCACTGAAGCTTTCTTT. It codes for CASRLREGTEAFF.

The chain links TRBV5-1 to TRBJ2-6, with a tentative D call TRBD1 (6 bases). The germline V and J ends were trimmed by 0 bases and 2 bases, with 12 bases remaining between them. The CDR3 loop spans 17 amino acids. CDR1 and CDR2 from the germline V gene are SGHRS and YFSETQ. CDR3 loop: CASSLDRRQAGANVLTF. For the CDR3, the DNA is TGCGCCAGCAGCTTGGACCGACGACAGGCTGGGGCCAACGTCCTGACTTTC.